These 17 T cell receptor beta chains were all obtained from the same sample, sequenced in a study of blood T cell repertoires in COVID-19. Only in-frame clones appear in the TCRdb table, and some are missing; sequencing was by immunoSEQ multiplex PCR. The sample shows 200,000 to 250,000 clones, roughly 86% of them seen only once. The sequenced sample was peripheral blood. These receptors were collected from a man between 60 and 75 years old with acute or convalescent COVID-19.

V usage is TRBV2 and J usage is TRBJ2-3, with a tentative D call TRBD1 (7 bases). Trimming took 8 bases from V and 5 from J, leaving 20 bases between them. Per germline, CDR1 SNHLY and CDR2 FYNNEI. The CDR3 sequence is 15 residues long. CDR3 nucleotides: TGTGCCAGCGTCAGGGGGGACTCGATTGGAGATACGCAGTATTTT. Residues: CASVRGDSIGDTQYF.

V and J are TRBV4-3 and TRBJ2-2, with 9 bases fitting TRBD2. V shed 1 base, J shed 2 bases, and the junction held 8 bases outside the gene matches. This CDR3 is built from 18 residues. In germline, CDR1 is LGHNA, CDR2 YSLEER. The CDR3 region has the DNA TGCGCCAGCAGCCAAGTAAAAGATAGCGGGGGTAACACCGGGGAGCTGTTTTTT. It is translated as CASSQVKDSGGNTGELFF.

The CDR3 DNA reads TGTGCCAGCAGCCAACCGGACAGGGGAGTCGGCCAGCCCCAGCATTTT. Translating gives CASSQPDRGVGQPQHF. V gene TRBV3-1 (or the pseudogene TRBV3-2) combines with J gene TRBJ1-5; 9 positions match TRBD1. Per germline, CDR1 LGHDT and CDR2 YNNKEL (reference sequence). After removal of 2 bases from V and 7 bases from J, the junction contained 9 bases not matched to a gene. This CDR3 spans 16 amino acids.

This sequence joins TRBV25-1 and TRBJ1-6; D is ambiguous. The CDR3 contains 14 residues. In germline, CDR1 is MGHDK, CDR2 SYGVNS. Trimming removed 4 bases at V and 5 bases at J, with 9 bases between. The CDR3 coding sequence is TGTGCCAGCAGTGGCAGGTCTCATAATTCACCCCTCCACTTT. Translating gives CASSGRSHNSPLHF. Full variable domain (remainder filled in from reference TRBV25-1 and TRBJ1-6): EADIYQTPRYLVIGTGKKITLECSQTMGHDKMYWYQQDPGMELHLIHYSYGVNSTEKGDLSSESTVSRIRTEHFPLTLESARPSHTSQYLCASSGRSHNSPLHFGNGTRLTVT.

This clone was counted only a few times. V usage is TRBV6-2 or TRBV6-3 and J usage is TRBJ1-3, with unresolved D. Between the trimmed V and J ends, which lost 4 bases and 0 bases, there was a span of 13 bases. The germline CDR1 and CDR2 sequences are MNHEY and SVGEGT. This CDR3 has 16 residues. The CDR3 loop reads CASSLTGLVSGNTIYF. CDR3 nucleotide sequence: TGTGCCAGCAGTTTGACCGGACTGGTCTCTGGAAACACCATATATTTT.

V and J are TRBV7-9 and TRBJ1-2, with TRBD1 identical over 7 bases. Germline V CDR1 and CDR2: SEHNR, FQNEAQ (reference sequence). The V segment lost 5 bases and the J segment 6 bases; nucleotides outside the gene matches: 6. CDR3 length equals 13 residues. The CDR3 loop is CASSPRQGDGYTF. In DNA form, the CDR3 reads TGTGCCAGCAGCCCGAGACAGGGTGATGGCTACACCTTC.

V gene TRBV11-2 combines with J gene TRBJ1-2, with D unresolved. Trimming removed 0 bases from V and 2 bases from J, with 4 bases in between. The CDR3 contains 13 residues. CDR1 is SGHAT, CDR2 FQNNGV, per germline. The CDR3 DNA sequence: TGTGCCAGCAGCTTAGACCGGAACTATGGCTACACCTTC. Translation: CASSLDRNYGYTF.

The V gene is TRBV7-2, the J gene TRBJ1-5; D gene uncertain. Trimming took off 1 base at V and 6 bases at J, with 13 bases between the two ends. Germline V gene data show CDR1 as SGHTA and CDR2 as FQGNSA. The CDR3 spans 15 residues. The CDR3 sequence is CASSLEGRGFQPQHF. The CDR3 DNA follows: TGTGCCAGCAGCTTAGAAGGGCGAGGGTTTCAGCCCCAGCATTTT.

This sequence joins TRBV2 and TRBJ2-2; D may be TRBD1 (5 bases). The CDR3 loop spans 16 amino acids. V was cut by 1 base and J by 4 bases, with 13 bases left in between. Germline assignment: CDR1 SNHLY and CDR2 FYNNEI. The CDR3 sequence: CASSEVAGQATGELFF. CDR3 nucleotide sequence: TGTGCCAGCAGTGAAGTAGCAGGGCAGGCCACCGGGGAGCTGTTTTTT.

This clone was detected a few times. The chain uses TRBV19 and TRBJ2-2, with D possibly matching TRBD1 (6 bases). V lost 7 bases, J lost 2 bases, and 11 bases lay in between. This CDR3 has 14 amino acids. Germline CDR1 and CDR2: LNHDA and SQIVND (reference sequence). The CDR3 nucleotides are TGTGCCAGTAAGGGGGACGGAAACACCGGGGAGCTGTTTTTT. Residues: CASKGDGNTGELFF.

V usage is TRBV27 and J usage is TRBJ1-5; D unclear. The CDR3 runs to 14 residues. The V end was cut by 6 bases, the J end by 0 bases, with 9 bases between. Germline V gene data show CDR1 as MNHEY and CDR2 as SMNVEV (reference sequence). The CDR3 is CASSAQYSNQPQHF. For the CDR3, the DNA is TGTGCCAGCAGCGCACAGTATAGCAATCAGCCCCAGCATTTT.

This chain uses TRBV30 with TRBJ1-6; D not certain. This CDR3 is built from 13 residues. CDR1 and CDR2 (germline): GTSNPN, SVGIG (reference sequence). The ends were cut back, 5 bases at V and 5 bases at J, with 10 bases in the middle. DNA for the CDR3: TGTGCCTGGGATCGTGGAGATAATTCACCCCTCCACTTT. As protein: CAWDRGDNSPLHF.

The chain links TRBV4-2 to TRBJ2-3; 11 bases agree with TRBD2. The CDR3 length is 18 residues. In germline, CDR1 is LGHNA, CDR2 YNFKEQ. With V trimmed by 1 base and J by 4 bases, 10 bases remained unmatched. The CDR3 region is CASSQGRGSGGAADTQYF. The CDR3 DNA sequence: TGTGCCAGCAGCCAAGGGCGGGGTAGCGGGGGGGCCGCAGATACGCAGTATTTT.

CDR3 coding DNA: TGTGCCAGCGGTTGGTCATCAGGGTACGGTCAGCCCCAGCATTTT. It specifies CASGWSSGYGQPQHF. The gene calls are TRBV6-6 and TRBJ1-5; a possible D gene is TRBD1 (5 bases). This CDR3 is 15 amino acids long. Trimming left V 8 bases short and J 6 bases short, with 20 bases between. Looked up from germline, CDR1 is MNHNY and CDR2 is SVGAGI (reference sequence).

The V call is TRBV7-9, the J call TRBJ1-4; D is unclear. Trimming took 2 bases from V and 2 from J, leaving 9 bases between them. The CDR3 is 15 residues long. Germline CDR1 and CDR2: SEHNR and FQNEAQ (reference sequence). CDR3 in amino acids: CASSLSSRTNEKLFF. CDR3 nucleotide sequence: TGTGCCAGCAGCTTATCTTCCAGGACTAATGAAAAACTGTTTTTT.

This clone has a single count. The chain recombines TRBV11-2 with TRBJ2-2; 7 bases match TRBD1. The germline V gene encodes CDR1 SGHAT and CDR2 FQNNGV. V shed 5 bases and J 1 base; nucleotides not matched to a gene: 10. CDR3 length equals 17 residues. As DNA, the CDR3 is TGTGCCAGCAGCCCGGTGAGGGACAGTGAGAACACCGGGGAGCTGTTTTTT. This encodes CASSPVRDSENTGELFF.

The J gene is TRBJ1-1, the V gene TRBV7-8, with no clear D. This CDR3 contains 13 residues. Germline-derived CDR1 and CDR2 are SGHVS and FQNEAQ. The V end was cut by 3 bases, the J end by 6 bases, with 11 bases between. CDR3 nucleotides: TGTGCCAGCAGCTTTCCCTTTAACTCTGAAGCTTTCTTT. As protein: CASSFPFNSEAFF.